Below, 14 T cell receptor beta chains from the same sample are listed, as sequenced in a study of shared clonotypes between healthy human individuals. The protocol was immunoSEQ multiplex PCR, while the TCRdb copy is restricted to in-frame clones and leaves out a portion. The repertoire holds 2 million to 2.5 million clones, with approximately 94% as singletons. Sequenced: naive CD4+ T cells sorted from blood. Subset meaning: CD45RA+ positively selected. The receptors shown here come from a man aged 18 to 30 in good health.

With respect to this clone: The sample holds other DNA sequences that translate to the same CDR3. The rearrangement joins TRBV2 to TRBJ2-1; D is undetermined. This CDR3 is 11 amino acids long. The V end lost 6 bases, the J end lost 5 bases, and 5 bases lay between the germline ends. Looked up from germline, CDR1 is SNHLY and CDR2 is FYNNEI. The DNA for the CDR3 is TGTGCCAGCAGAGAGAACAATGAGCAGTTCTTC. This encodes CASRENNEQFF.

As concerns this clone: The same CDR3 is also encoded by other DNA sequences in this sample. The rearrangement joins TRBV7-2 to TRBJ2-1; D might be TRBD2 (6 bases). The CDR3 is 13 amino acids. Germline assignment: CDR1 SGHTA and CDR2 FQGNSA. Trimming took off 2 bases at V and 7 bases at J, with 9 bases between the two ends. The CDR3 DNA follows: TGTGCCAGCAGCTTAACGCGGGATAATGAGCAGTTCTTC. This gives the protein CASSLTRDNEQFF.

This clone was found once. The CDR3 DNA is TGTGCCAGCAGCTTTACGTCGGGGGCCAACGTCCTGACTTTC. Protein: CASSFTSGANVLTF. The chain is built from TRBV11-2 and TRBJ2-6, with D hard to call. The CDR3 loop spans 14 amino acids. Trimming took off 3 bases at V and 4 bases at J, with 7 bases between the two ends. Germline loops: CDR1 SGHAT, CDR2 FQNNGV.

The CDR3 region is CATSQGAKNSPLHF. The CDR3 DNA follows: TGTGCCACCTCGCAGGGGGCGAAAAATTCACCCCTCCACTTT. The rearrangement links TRBV19 to TRBJ1-6, with 8 positions matching TRBD1. Germline assignment: CDR1 LNHDA and CDR2 SQIVND (reference sequence). Trimming at V came to 10 bases and at J to 7 bases, leaving 9 bases not matched to a gene. There are 14 residues in the CDR3.

The chain employs TRBV5-4 and TRBJ2-1; 8 nucleotides agree with TRBD2. Germline values: CDR1 SGHNT, CDR2 YYREEE (reference sequence). The CDR3 sequence is 15 residues long. The chain's CDR3 is CASAGLAGSYNEQFF. The CDR3 region has the DNA TGTGCTTCAGCGGGGCTAGCGGGTTCCTACAATGAGCAGTTCTTC.

The rearrangement links TRBV6-4 to TRBJ2-7; D ambiguous. CDR3 length: 11 residues. V was shortened by 2 bases and J by 3 bases, with 2 bases between the two germline ends. The germline gives CDR1 MRHNA, CDR2 SNTAGT. The DNA for the CDR3 is TGTGCCAGCAGTGACGGCTACGAGCAGTACTTC. It is translated as CASSDGYEQYF.

The genes are TRBV30 and TRBJ1-6; D not certain. Germline V gene data show CDR1 as GTSNPN and CDR2 as SVGIG (reference sequence). The CDR3 extends over 15 amino acids. V was shortened by 0 bases and J by 0 bases, with 6 bases between the two germline ends. CDR3 sequence reads: CAWSVHSSYNSPLHF. The CDR3, as DNA: TGTGCCTGGAGTGTACACAGCTCCTATAATTCACCCCTCCACTTT.

The chain employs TRBV2 and TRBJ1-2; D might be TRBD1 (5 bases). CDR1 is SNHLY, CDR2 FYNNEI, per germline. The ends were cut back, 5 bases at V and 4 bases at J, with 14 bases in the middle. The CDR3 runs 14 residues. The CDR3 DNA reads as TGTGCCAGCAGTCAGCAGGGTCCTGCCTATGGCTACACCTTC. Translating gives CASSQQGPAYGYTF.

The gene calls are TRBV2 and TRBJ1-6, with TRBD1 matching 9 bases. The CDR3 loop spans 14 amino acids. Germline-derived CDR1 and CDR2 are SNHLY and FYNNEI. Unmatched junction bases numbered 7, after V lost 2 bases and J lost 14 bases. In DNA form, the CDR3 reads TGTGCCAGCAGTGAAATGGGACAGGGACGCACCCTCCACTTT. Translating it yields CASSEMGQGRTLHF. Full variable domain (rest looked up from reference TRBV2 and TRBJ1-6): EPEVTQTPSHQVTQMGQEVILRCVPISNHLYFYWYRQILGQKVEFLVSFYNNEISEKSEIFDDQFSVERPDGSNFTLKIRSTKLEDSAMYFCASSEMGQGRTLHFGNGTRLTVT.

CDR3 sequence: CASSSLGLGGGGYTF. CDR3 in DNA: TGTGCCAGCAGTTCCCTCGGGCTGGGGGGAGGCGGCTACACCTTC. The V call is TRBV6-5, the J call TRBJ1-2; D is possibly TRBD1 (5 bases). CDR3 length equals 15 residues. The V end lost 4 bases, the J end lost 8 bases, and 20 bases lay between the germline ends. The V gene's germline CDR1 is MNHEY and CDR2 SVGAGI.

The chain couples TRBV5-1 to TRBJ2-3, with D possibly being TRBD1 (6 bases). Germline CDR1 is SGHRS and CDR2 is YFSETQ. The length of the CDR3 is 14 residues. V lost 2 bases to trimming and J lost 6 bases, with 13 bases between them. The CDR3 spells CASSLTAGADTQYF. The CDR3 region has the DNA TGCGCCAGCAGCTTAACGGCAGGGGCGGATACGCAGTATTTT.

The V and J genes are TRBV2 and TRBJ2-7, with 8 bases aligning to TRBD1. With V trimmed by 7 bases and J by 2 bases, 10 bases remained unmatched. This CDR3 contains 15 residues. Germline V gene sequence: CDR1 SNHLY, CDR2 FYNNEI. The chain's CDR3 is CASKGDGDRTYEQYF. CDR3 DNA sequence: TGTGCCAGCAAAGGCGATGGGGACAGGACCTACGAGCAGTACTTC.

The chain carries TRBV18 and TRBJ2-2; D possibly corresponds to TRBD2 (7 bases). Germline V gene lookup returns CDR1 KGHSH and CDR2 LQKENI. Trimming removed 0 bases from V and 4 bases from J, with 15 bases in between. This CDR3 contains 17 residues. The CDR3 nucleotides are TGTGCCAGCTCACCACCGAACGGGGGGCGAGGCACCGGGGAGCTGTTTTTT. This codes for CASSPPNGGRGTGELFF.

DNA for the CDR3: TGTGCCTGGAGTGGGGCGAGCGACGAGCAGTACTTC. It is translated as CAWSGASDEQYF. The chain combines TRBV30 with TRBJ2-7; unclear D gene. V lost 1 base to trimming and J lost 5 bases, with 9 bases between them. The CDR3 runs 12 residues. Germline values: CDR1 GTSNPN, CDR2 SVGIG (reference sequence).